This T cell receptor beta chain came from a study of spatial heterogeneity in lung cancer. Background on the study: A total of roughly 72 untreated early-stage non-small cell lung cancer patients served as donors. Those follow-up PBMC samples that were available underwent sequencing, at a median interval of about 22 months following resection.

Germline values: CDR1 DFQATT, CDR2 SNEGSKA (reference sequence). This CDR3 is built from 18 residues. V was clipped by 6 bases and J by 0 bases; unmatched bases: 15. General observations from the study: In blood, ubiquitous expanded tumor TCRs appeared more at resection than follow-up.

The table lists this clonotype with many counts. Its specificity is not known. The time point here: blood at routine non-recurrence follow-up after resection. Unsorted whole RNA of tumor, nontumor lung or frozen PBMC was sequenced. TCRdb re-analysed the 5' RACE reads in MiXCR, keeping a single row per CDR3 protein. This sample has 51,000 or so distinct CDR3 sequences, with roughly 8.1% found just once. The sequenced sample was PBMCs, obtained at follow-up. This receptor was identified in a female donor with early-stage non-small cell lung cancer. The chain has TRBV20-1 and TRBJ2-1; 9 bases match TRBD2. The CDR3 is CSAISGGGVPSSYNEQFF. The CDR3 DNA reads as TGCAGTGCGATCTCTGGCGGGGGGGTTCCGAGCTCCTACAATGAGCAGTTCTTC.